Detailed here is one TCR beta chain. Its antigen is currently unknown. Generated by immunoSEQ multiplex PCR, the TCRdb table keeps only in-frame clones and is missing some. The profile shows roughly 1,500,000 clones, 97% to 99% of them singletons. These data are taken from a study of shared clonotypes between healthy human individuals. Regarding the study as a whole: Rarefaction gave evidence that sorted-subset sequencing remained incomplete despite large depth.

V lost 3 bases and J 1 base, leaving 6 bases between the germline ends. The CDR3 length is 13 residues. Germline assignment: CDR1 MGHDK and CDR2 SYGVNS. This sequence joins TRBV25-1 and TRBJ2-5, with D possibly matching TRBD2 (5 bases). Sequenced: naive CD4+ T cells sorted from blood. Subset defined: CD45RA+ positively selected. The TCR originated in a man aged 25 to 40 in good health. The CDR3 loop is CASSDGSQETQYF. Written as DNA, the CDR3 is TGTGCCAGCAGTGATGGGAGCCAAGAGACCCAGTACTTC.